The clone carrying this T cell receptor (beta chain) was seen a few times. Its specificity is unknown. This entry comes from a study of cytomegalovirus exposure and HLA in healthy donors. Regarding the study as a whole: According to a later analysis, donors in an Asian-associated ancestry cluster reportedly had fewer N-insertions than the roughly 660-donor mean.

The V end lost 0 bases, the J end lost 3 bases, and 13 bases lay between the germline ends. This CDR3 region has 16 residues. The germline V gene encodes CDR1 SNHLY and CDR2 FYNNEI. Primers included in the PCR were 60 Vbeta and 13 Jbeta primers. The repertoire was sequenced with immunoSEQ multiplex PCR; TCRdb's copy has only in-frame clones and lacks some. The sample has under 150,000 clones, 55% to 75% seen once. The sequenced material came from PBMCs. The genes are TRBV2 and TRBJ2-3, with D unresolved. The clonotype was recovered from a human donor in good health. In nucleotides, the CDR3 is TGTGCCAGCAGTGAAGCCTTCCCACAGATTACAGATACGCAGTATTTT. Amino acids: CASSEAFPQITDTQYF.